The rows below give T cell receptor beta chains drawn from one sample of a study of OX40 agonist ivuxolimab in advanced cancers. TCRdb's table, derived via immunoSEQ multiplex PCR, lists solely in-frame clones and lacks some. The table lists some 41,000 clones, 70% to 90% of them singletons. Source: CD4+ or CD8+ T cells sorted from blood, taken in a trial of the OX40 agonist ivuxolimab. Receptors originate from an adult with an advanced solid tumor such as melanoma, head and neck, liver or kidney cancer. Both conserved end residues are part of each CDR3. A D gene is named only where the DNA matches it firmly. Clone size is stated in some rows and not others, as once, few, many or a class when expanded.

abundance	d_gene	v_gene	j_gene	CDR3nt	CDR3aa
.	TRBD2	TRBV19	TRBJ2-3	TGTGCCAGTATGGGATGGGGACTAGCGGGGACGACCACAGATACGCAGTATTTT	CASMGWGLAGTTTDTQYF
.	.	TRBV4-2	TRBJ2-2	TGTGCCAGCAGCTCAGGGGTAAAGAACACCGGGGAGCTGTTTTTT	CASSSGVKNTGELFF
.	TRBD2	TRBV9	TRBJ2-3	TGTGCCAGCAGCCTGACTAGCGGGATATACGCACTAGGCACAGATACGCAGTATTTT	CASSLTSGIYALGTDTQYF
.	.	TRBV15	TRBJ1-5	TGTGCCACCAGCAGAGAGGCCCGAGCCAATCAGCCCCAGCATTTT	CATSREARANQPQHF
.	TRBD2	TRBV7-8	TRBJ2-1	TGTGCCAGCAGCGCCAGGACTAGCGGGAGTTCGGGTGAGCAGTTCTTC	CASSARTSGSSGEQFF
.	.	TRBV7-2	TRBJ1-1	TGTGCCAGCAGCAAAGGGTACACTGAAGCTTTCTTT	CASSKGYTEAFF
.	.	TRBV11-2	TRBJ1-2	TGTGCCAGCAGCTTAGGTCATGGCTACACCTTC	CASSLGHGYTF
.	.	TRBV19	TRBJ1-1	TGTGCCAGTAGTATTATCCAGGGGAACACTGAAGCTTTCTTT	CASSIIQGNTEAFF
.	TRBD2	TRBV6-1	TRBJ2-1	TGTGCCAGCAGTGAATCGTGGGTCAGGCGGGAGGGTCCTTACAATGAGCAGTTCTTC	CASSESWVRREGPYNEQFF
.	.	TRBV10-3	TRBJ2-1	TGTGCCATCTCCGACGGGAGTTGGAGTGATGAGCAGTTCTTC	CAISDGSWSDEQFF
.	.	TRBV12-5	TRBJ1-5	TGTGCTAGTGTGTTGTCGGGCAATCAGCCCCAGCATTTT	CASVLSGNQPQHF
.	.	TRBV25-1	TRBJ2-7	TGTGCCAGCAGTGTTTCTACCTACGAGCAGTACTTC	CASSVSTYEQYF
.	.	TRBV27	TRBJ1-5	TGTGCCAGCAGTTTGGGGCGAGGCAATCAGCCCCAGCATTTT	CASSLGRGNQPQHF
.	.	TRBV9	TRBJ2-2	TGTGCCAGCAGCGTAGGGGGAAACACCGGGGAGCTGTTTTTT	CASSVGGNTGELFF
few	.	TRBV9	TRBJ1-1	TGTGCCAGCAGCGTAGTCTCCGGAGATCGAGCTTTCTTT	CASSVVSGDRAFF
few	.	TRBV7-9	TRBJ1-1	TGTGCCAGCAGCTACCTGACAGGGAACACTGAAGCTTTCTTT	CASSYLTGNTEAFF
.	.	TRBV7-9	TRBJ1-5	TGTGCCAGCAGCATTAGCAATCAGCCCCAGCATTTT	CASSISNQPQHF
.	.	TRBV7-9	TRBJ2-7	TGTGCCAGCAGCTCCCTGGATGGGCGGAACTACGAGCAGTACTTC	CASSSLDGRNYEQYF
.	TRBD2	TRBV19	TRBJ2-1	TGTGCCAGTAGTATCGGGGGGGGCGCCTACAATGAGCAGTTCTTC	CASSIGGGAYNEQFF
.	.	TRBV13	TRBJ2-7	TGTGCCAGCACCGAGGGGACATCCTCCTACGAGCAGTACTTC	CASTEGTSSYEQYF
.	TRBD2	TRBV27	TRBJ2-7	TGTGCCAGCAGTTCCGTGACTAGCGGGACTTGGTACGAGCAGTACTTC	CASSSVTSGTWYEQYF
.	.	TRBV7-9	TRBJ2-3	TGTGCCAGCAGCTTCGAGTCAGGGTTGGCAGATACGCAGTATTTT	CASSFESGLADTQYF